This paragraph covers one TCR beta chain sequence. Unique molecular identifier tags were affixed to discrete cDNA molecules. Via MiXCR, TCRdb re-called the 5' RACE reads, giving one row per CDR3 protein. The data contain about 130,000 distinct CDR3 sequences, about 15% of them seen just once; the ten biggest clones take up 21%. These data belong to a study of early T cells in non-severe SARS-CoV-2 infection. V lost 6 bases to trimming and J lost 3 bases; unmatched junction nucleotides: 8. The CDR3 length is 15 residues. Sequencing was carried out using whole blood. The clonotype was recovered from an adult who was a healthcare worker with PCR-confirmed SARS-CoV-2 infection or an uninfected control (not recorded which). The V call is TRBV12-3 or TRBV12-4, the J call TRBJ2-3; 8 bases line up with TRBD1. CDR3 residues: CASSRDRGGTDTQYF. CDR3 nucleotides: TGTGCCAGCAGCCGAGACAGGGGAGGAACAGATACGCAGTATTTT.